The T cell receptor (beta chain) under discussion was sequenced for a study of CD8+CD57+ T cells in acquired aplastic anemia. Findings of the study overall: The same twenty-nine CD8+ CDR3 sequences occurred in patients and in controls.

In germline, CDR1 is SNHLY, CDR2 FYNNEI. The V segment lost 8 bases and the J segment 4 bases; nucleotides outside the gene matches: 8. The CDR3 length is 14 residues. A note on this clonotype: Its target is unknown.

All sequencing subjects had displayed CD8+CD57+ cell expansion on flow cytometry. The patients, all of them, had severe acquired aplastic anemia. Genomic DNA provided the template from which TCR beta VDJ and CDR3 profiles were obtained. TCRdb reprocessed the reads via MiXCR and lists one record per CDR3 protein. Of about 40,000 distinct CDR3 sequences in the sample, roughly two thirds are singletons; the top ten hold roughly three fifths. The sequenced sample was sorted CD4+, CD8+, or CD8+CD57+ T cells (not recorded which) from PBMCs. The TCR was taken from a human donor with aplastic anemia. This sequence joins TRBV2 and TRBJ1-2, with 9 bases matching TRBD1. DNA for the CDR3: TGTGCCAGCGAGGACGGGACAGGGAGCTATGGCTACACCTTC. It codes for CASEDGTGSYGYTF.